This TCR beta chain was sequenced for a study of cytomegalovirus exposure and HLA in healthy donors. Overall study results and limits: Later analysis suggested most CMV-associated TCR beta chains were HLA-restricted. Researchers reported in a later analysis that a missense DCLRE1C variant was tied to TCR beta V- and J-gene trimming. The classifier was said to identify cytomegalovirus status with high specificity and sensitivity. Accurate prediction of most subjects' HLA-A and HLA-B alleles from TCR beta sequences was reported.

Notes on this clone: What it binds is not known.

CDR3 length equals 15 residues. V lost 2 bases and J 4 bases, leaving 9 bases between the germline ends. The V gene's germline CDR1 is MNHEY and CDR2 SVGAGI. The study ran its PCR with 60 Vbeta and 13 Jbeta primers. Profiling relied on immunoSEQ multiplex PCR, and the TCRdb table lists in-frame clones only, not all of them. Its table records about 170,000 clones. Sequencing was performed on PBMCs. This TCR came from a woman between 18 and 29 years old in good health and CMV-seropositive. The genes are TRBV6-5 and TRBJ2-6; D is perhaps TRBD2 (6 bases). In DNA, the CDR3 is TGTGCCAGCAGTTACCGGGGGAAAGGGGCCAACGTCCTGACTTTC. Translating it yields CASSYRGKGANVLTF.